These 20 T cell receptor beta chains were all obtained from the same sample, sequenced in a study of blood T cell repertoires in COVID-19. Sequenced by immunoSEQ multiplex PCR; TCRdb stores in-frame clones only, minus some. This sample yields 70,000 to 95,000 clones, of which more than 75% are seen a single time; around 4.5% belongs to the top ten. The sequenced sample consisted of peripheral blood. The origin of the receptors is a woman of 80 years or more with active COVID-19.

The chain employs TRBV13 and TRBJ2-5; possible D gene TRBD2, 6 bases. In germline, CDR1 is PRHDT, CDR2 FYEKMQ (reference sequence). This CDR3 region has 13 residues. V dropped 3 bases and J dropped 3 bases, with 8 bases sitting between them. CDR3 residues: CASSFEREETQYF. CDR3 sequence (DNA): TGTGCCAGCAGCTTTGAGCGGGAAGAGACCCAGTACTTC.

V usage is TRBV6-1 and J usage is TRBJ1-2, with unresolved D. The CDR3 extends over 17 amino acids. Germline V CDR1 and CDR2: MNHNS, SASEGT. Trimming took off 1 base at V and 7 bases at J, with 22 bases between the two ends. In DNA form, the CDR3 reads TGTGCCAGCAGTGAAGTGAGGGAAAGGGTGATCCGGAGTGGCTACACCTTC. Translation: CASSEVRERVIRSGYTF.

CDR3 amino acids: CASSQGHQETQYF. The CDR3 DNA is TGTGCCAGTAGTCAGGGCCACCAAGAGACCCAGTACTTC. This rearrangement joins TRBV19 to TRBJ2-5; D may be TRBD1 (5 bases). Trimming stripped 5 bases from V and 0 bases from J, with 7 bases between. Looked up from germline, CDR1 is LNHDA and CDR2 is SQIVND (reference sequence). The CDR3 is 13 residues long.

This chain joins TRBV19 and TRBJ1-2; D uncertain. In germline, CDR1 is LNHDA, CDR2 SQIVND (reference sequence). V was pared by 6 bases and J by 0 bases, with 17 bases between. The CDR3 is 16 amino acids. The CDR3 here is CASSEGAGIANYGYTF. Here the CDR3 DNA reads TGTGCCAGTAGCGAGGGAGCGGGAATAGCTAACTATGGCTACACCTTC. The whole variable domain, remainder taken from reference TRBV19 and TRBJ1-2, is DGGITQSPKYLFRKEGQNVTLSCEQNLNHDAMYWYRQDPGQGLRLIYYSQIVNDFQKGDIAEGYSVSREKKESFPLTVTSAQKNPTAFYLCASSEGAGIANYGYTFGSGTRLTVV.

V is TRBV19 and J is TRBJ2-7, with 8 bases aligning to TRBD2. CDR1 LNHDA and CDR2 SQIVND come from the germline V gene (reference sequence). The CDR3 covers 15 residues. V gave up 3 bases and J gave up 3 bases; unmatched junction bases: 7. CDR3 protein: CASSISGVPVYEQYF. The DNA of the CDR3 is TGTGCCAGTAGTATTAGCGGGGTGCCCGTCTACGAGCAGTACTTC.

The genes are TRBV19 and TRBJ2-3; the match to TRBD1 covers 7 bases. Germline V gives CDR1 LNHDA, CDR2 SQIVND (reference sequence). After removal of 5 bases from V and 3 bases from J, the junction contained 11 bases not matched to a gene. This CDR3 region has 16 residues. CDR3 residues: CASSVGQPTGTDTQYF. CDR3 nucleotide sequence: TGTGCCAGTAGTGTGGGACAGCCCACTGGGACAGATACGCAGTATTTT.

The table lists this clone with a few counts. The V and J genes are TRBV3-1 (or the pseudogene TRBV3-2) and TRBJ1-1; D is unclear. Germline-derived CDR1 and CDR2 are LGHDT and YNNKEL (reference sequence). Trimming took 3 bases from V and 5 from J, leaving 16 bases between them. The CDR3 length is 15 residues. Written as DNA, the CDR3 is TGTGCCAGCAGCCATGGATACAGAGATCGGACTGAAGCTTTCTTT. It codes for CASSHGYRDRTEAFF.

The chain has TRBV2 and TRBJ2-7, with 9 bases lining up with TRBD2. V shed 6 bases, J shed 9 bases, and the junction held 9 bases outside the gene matches. The CDR3 spans 13 residues. Germline CDR1 reads SNHLY; CDR2 reads FYNNEI. CDR3 protein: CASRGVVLAGQYF. The CDR3, as DNA: TGTGCCAGCAGGGGGGTTGTACTAGCGGGGCAGTACTTC.

The chain has TRBV6-4 and TRBJ2-1; 8 bases are shared with TRBD2. With V trimmed by 6 bases and J by 4 bases, 11 bases remained unmatched. The CDR3 contains 16 residues. CDR1 MRHNA and CDR2 SNTAGT come from the germline V gene. CDR3 loop: CASRPSWTSLYNEQFF. The DNA for the CDR3 is TGTGCCAGCAGGCCTAGTTGGACTAGCCTATACAATGAGCAGTTCTTC.

This clone was detected a few times. This chain joins TRBV6-6 and TRBJ1-2; 9 positions match TRBD1. CDR3 size: 15 residues. After removal of 6 bases from V and 3 bases from J, the junction contained 8 bases not matched to a gene. In germline, CDR1 is MNHNY, CDR2 SVGAGI (reference sequence). The CDR3: CASRKTGGFDYGYTF. The CDR3, as DNA: TGTGCCAGCAGGAAGACAGGGGGGTTTGACTATGGCTACACCTTC.

In this sample, this clone turned up once. The CDR3 DNA sequence: TGCAGTGCTAGTCAACTAGCGGGAGGGCCGGGCTTAGGGACCCAGTACTTC. Translation gives CSASQLAGGPGLGTQYF. V usage is TRBV20-1 and J usage is TRBJ2-5, with 13 bases that match TRBD2. Looked up from germline, CDR1 is DFQATT and CDR2 is SNEGSKA (reference sequence). The CDR3 covers 17 residues. J lost 7 bases, V lost 3 bases, and 14 bases had no gene match.

V gene TRBV7-3 combines with J gene TRBJ2-2; TRBD2 agrees at 11 bases. Germline lookup yields CDR1 SGHTA and CDR2 FQGTGA. CDR3 size: 19 residues. The junction had 9 bases not matched to a gene; V was cut back by 1 base and J by 2 bases. DNA for the CDR3: TGTGCCAGCAGCTTAATGCCTCTAGCGGGAGGCCCAAACACCGGGGAGCTGTTTTTT. Encoded protein: CASSLMPLAGGPNTGELFF. The full variable domain, its missing parts supplied by reference TRBV7-3 and TRBJ2-2, is GAGVSQTPSNKVTEKGKYVELRCDPISGHTALYWYRQSLGQGPEFLIYFQGTGAADDSGLPNDRFFAVRPEGSVSTLKIQRTERGDSAVYLCASSLMPLAGGPNTGELFFGEGSRLTVL.

The chain combines TRBV5-5 with TRBJ1-5; no reliable D call. CDR3 length equals 13 residues. Germline V CDR1 and CDR2: SGHKS, YYEKEE (reference sequence). The V end was cut by 1 base, the J end by 5 bases, with 7 bases between. CDR3 amino acids: CASSLFLDQPQHF. CDR3 nucleotide sequence: TGTGCCAGCAGCTTGTTTCTAGATCAGCCCCAGCATTTT.

This chain connects TRBV20-1 to TRBJ1-3; a weak D match, TRBD1 (5 bases). The CDR3 is made up of 11 amino acids. Germline loops: CDR1 DFQATT, CDR2 SNEGSKA (reference sequence). V lost 6 bases to trimming and J lost 3 bases, with 6 bases between them. The CDR3 nucleotides read TGCAGTGCGGGGGGTGGAAACACCATATATTTT. It translates to CSAGGGNTIYF.

The gene calls are TRBV4-1 and TRBJ2-7; 8 positions agree with TRBD2. The CDR3 totals 14 residues. The germline CDR1 and CDR2 sequences are MGHRA and YSYEKL. V dropped 3 bases and J dropped 5; count of bases not matched to a gene: 6. The CDR3 bases are TGCGCCAGCAGCCAGAAGGGGCGGGAGGACGAGCAGTACTTC. Translating it yields CASSQKGREDEQYF.

The chain has TRBV28 and TRBJ2-3; 7 bases line up with TRBD2. CDR3 length: 15 residues. V shed 2 bases and J 4 bases; nucleotides not matched to a gene: 6. CDR1 is MDHEN, CDR2 SYDVKM, per germline. The chain's CDR3 is CASSLPRERADTQYF. CDR3 DNA: TGTGCCAGCAGTTTACCGCGGGAGCGGGCAGATACGCAGTATTTT.

The rearrangement uses TRBV19 and TRBJ2-7, with D hard to call. The CDR3 spans 13 residues. Per the germline V gene, CDR1 is LNHDA and CDR2 is SQIVND (reference sequence). V shed 4 bases and J shed 4 bases, with 11 bases lying between them. This chain's CDR3 is CASSSGKIYEQYF. CDR3 bases: TGTGCCAGTAGTAGCGGAAAGATTTACGAGCAGTACTTC.

The chain carries TRBV6-5 and TRBJ1-1; TRBD1 agrees at 8 bases. J lost 9 bases, V lost 4 bases, and 7 bases had no gene match. The germline CDR1 and CDR2 sequences are MNHEY and SVGAGI. There are 13 residues in the CDR3. The CDR3 loop reads CASSSPGQDKAFF. CDR3 sequence (DNA): TGTGCCAGCAGTTCCCCGGGACAGGATAAAGCTTTCTTT.

This rearrangement joins TRBV7-2 to TRBJ2-7; TRBD2 matches 14 bases. This CDR3 is 17 amino acids long. Losses at the gene ends were 3 bases for V and 2 bases for J; bases not matched to a gene: 6. CDR1 is SGHTA and CDR2 is FQGNSA in the germline V gene. The CDR3 here is CASSFYGTSGSPYEQYF. CDR3 nucleotide sequence: TGTGCCAGCAGCTTCTACGGGACTAGCGGGAGCCCCTACGAGCAGTACTTC.

V gene TRBV5-1 combines with J gene TRBJ2-1, with D possibly being TRBD2 (5 bases). CDR1 and CDR2 (germline): SGHRS, YFSETQ. The CDR3 length is 13 residues. Trimming shortened V by 2 bases and J by 10 bases, and 13 bases separated the two germline ends. In DNA form, the CDR3 reads TGCGCCAGCAGCTTCCCGGAGGCCAGAGAGCAGTTCTTC. Translating gives CASSFPEAREQFF. Based on the CDR3 plus reference TRBV5-1 and TRBJ2-1, the full variable domain is KAGVTQTPRYLIKTRGQQVTLSCSPISGHRSVSWYQQTPGQGLQFLFEYFSETQRNKGNFPGRFSGRQFSNSRSEMNVSTLELGDSALYLCASSFPEAREQFFGPGTRLTVL.